The clone carrying this T cell receptor (beta chain) was seen at least ten times. Its antigen is as yet unknown. Trimming left V 0 bases short and J 7 bases short, with 8 bases between. There are 13 residues in the CDR3. Germline V lookup: CDR1 SGHRS, CDR2 YFSETQ. Unique molecular identifiers were built into the TCRbeta library. TCRdb ran MiXCR on the PCR reads and lists one entry per CDR3 protein. The sample includes under 400,000 distinct CDR3 sequences, about a quarter seen only once; the top ten take about a tenth. This record belongs to a study of T-cell reconstitution after alpha-beta-depleted transplantation in children. Broader study findings: Surviving thymic progenitors and recipient T cells were the source of high TCRbeta diversity at day 60 in some patients.

V and J are TRBV5-1 and TRBJ2-1, with D tentatively TRBD2 (5 bases). Sequenced here: PBMCs, mostly from graft donor cells, sampled 180 days after TCRalphabeta/CD19-depleted stem cell transplant. The receptor's source is a male patient between 10 and 17 years old who had a stem cell transplant for acute lymphoblastic leukemia, so the T cells may come from the graft donor. This chain's CDR3 is CASSLGGRNEQFF. The CDR3 coding sequence is TGCGCCAGCAGCTTGGGAGGGCGGAATGAGCAGTTCTTC.